These T cell receptor beta chains were read from a single sample in a study of blood T cells in healthy people across ages. In TCRdb, the 5' RACE reads were re-called with MiXCR into one record per CDR3 protein. This sample has 650,000 to 1,000,000 distinct CDR3 sequences, with under 40% found just once. The material sequenced was blood. The receptors derive from a young man in good health. Both conserved end residues are part of each CDR3. D genes are given only for firm matches. Rows give clone size only sometimes, using once, few, many, or a class for an expanded clone.

V: TRBV6-2/TRBV6-3; length: 16; J: TRBJ1-1; D: .; size: .; DNA: TGTGCCAGCAGTCCAAACTTCCGGGAAGGGGACACTGAAGCTTTCTTT; CDR3: CASSPNFREGDTEAFF
V: TRBV6-2/TRBV6-3; length: 14; J: TRBJ2-1; D: TRBD1; size: .; DNA: TGTGCCAGCAGTTCGACAGGGCCTAAGAATGAGCAGTTCTTC; CDR3: CASSSTGPKNEQFF
V: TRBV20-1; length: 14; J: TRBJ2-1; D: TRBD1; size: few; DNA: TGCAGTGCTAGCGACAGGGGGCTGTCCTACGAGCAGTTCTTC; CDR3: CSASDRGLSYEQFF
V: TRBV11-3; length: 15; J: TRBJ1-1; D: TRBD1; size: .; DNA: TGTGCCAGCAGTCATGACAGGGGGATGAACACTGAAGCTTTCTTT; CDR3: CASSHDRGMNTEAFF
V: TRBV6-1; length: 14; J: TRBJ1-2; D: .; size: many; DNA: TGTGCCAGCAGTGTTGAGGGACCGCTCTATGGCTACACCTTC; CDR3: CASSVEGPLYGYTF
V: TRBV10-3; length: 16; J: TRBJ2-5; D: .; size: many; DNA: TGTGCCATCAGTCAAACATTCGGGGCCGATCGGGAGACCCAGTACTTC; CDR3: CAISQTFGADRETQYF
V: TRBV4-1; length: 13; J: TRBJ2-5; D: .; size: few; DNA: TGCGCCAGCAGCCGAGGGACTTCAGAGACCCAGTACTTC; CDR3: CASSRGTSETQYF
V: TRBV5-1; length: 17; J: TRBJ1-2; D: .; size: few; DNA: TGCGCCAGCAGCTTGGGCGTCAGAGCACAGGAAAACTATGGCTACACCTTC; CDR3: CASSLGVRAQENYGYTF
V: TRBV7-9; length: 15; J: TRBJ1-3; D: TRBD1; size: .; DNA: TGTGCCAGCACCCATGGACAGGGGAAGTGGAACACCATATATTTT; CDR3: CASTHGQGKWNTIYF
V: TRBV25-1; length: 15; J: TRBJ1-5; D: TRBD1; size: many; DNA: TGTGCCAGCACCCACGGGGACAGTAGCAATCAGCCCCAGCATTTT; CDR3: CASTHGDSSNQPQHF
V: TRBV10-3; length: 14; J: TRBJ2-7; D: TRBD1; size: .; DNA: TGTGCCATCAGGCGGACAGGGGGCTATCACGAGCAGTACTTC; CDR3: CAIRRTGGYHEQYF
V: TRBV7-2; length: 18; J: TRBJ2-7; D: TRBD2; size: .; DNA: TGTGCCAGCAGTTTGCCGGCCTTTAGCGGGAGGAGATCCTACGAGCAGTACTTC; CDR3: CASSLPAFSGRRSYEQYF
V: TRBV5-1; length: 15; J: TRBJ1-1; D: .; size: few; DNA: TGCGCCAGCAGCTTAACAGGGAACGGGGCCACTGAAGCTTTCTTT; CDR3: CASSLTGNGATEAFF
V: TRBV7-8; length: 14; J: TRBJ2-1; D: .; size: .; DNA: TGTGCCAGCAGCTTAGCGGTACAAAACAATGAGCAGTTCTTC; CDR3: CASSLAVQNNEQFF
V: TRBV20-1; length: 15; J: TRBJ2-3; D: TRBD2; size: .; DNA: TGCAGTACTAGAGATTCCTGGCGGGGGATGGATACGCAGTATTTT; CDR3: CSTRDSWRGMDTQYF
V: TRBV12-3/TRBV12-4; length: 18; J: TRBJ2-3; D: TRBD2; size: .; DNA: TGTGCCAGCAGTGCCAGGACTAGCGGGCCTATTGGGACAGATACGCAGTATTTT; CDR3: CASSARTSGPIGTDTQYF
V: TRBV5-6; length: 14; J: TRBJ1-2; D: .; size: many; DNA: TGTGCCAGCAGCCTGGGACACACTAACTATGGCTACACCTTC; CDR3: CASSLGHTNYGYTF
V: TRBV29-1; length: 16; J: TRBJ2-3; D: TRBD1; size: .; DNA: TGCAGCGTTGATATGAGTAGGGACAGAGGGACAGATACGCAGTATTTT; CDR3: CSVDMSRDRGTDTQYF
V: TRBV2; length: 12; J: TRBJ2-5; D: .; size: once; DNA: TGTGCCAGCGGACAGAAAAGAGAGACCCAGTACTTC; CDR3: CASGQKRETQYF
V: TRBV29-1; length: 16; J: TRBJ2-1; D: .; size: many; DNA: TGCAGCGTTGCGGACTATGGGGCGGGGAATCTCTATGAGCAGTTCTTC; CDR3: CSVADYGAGNLYEQFF
V: TRBV4-1; length: 14; J: TRBJ2-3; D: .; size: .; DNA: TGCGCCAGCAGCCAAGTAGACCAGACAGATACGCAGTATTTT; CDR3: CASSQVDQTDTQYF
V: TRBV28; length: 16; J: TRBJ2-7; D: .; size: once; DNA: TGTGCCAGCACGGGCGAGTGGGCGGGAAAAAGCTACGAGCAGTACTTC; CDR3: CASTGEWAGKSYEQYF
V: TRBV5-6; length: 17; J: TRBJ1-5; D: TRBD1; size: once; DNA: TGTGCCGGCAGCATATCGACAGGGAGGGGCTCCAATCAGCCCCAGCATTTT; CDR3: CAGSISTGRGSNQPQHF
V: TRBV5-5; length: 16; J: TRBJ2-1; D: .; size: .; DNA: TGTGCCAGCAGCTTGGTGGGGCGTTCGGACCGGAATGAGCAGTTCTTC; CDR3: CASSLVGRSDRNEQFF
V: TRBV7-9; length: 18; J: TRBJ2-5; D: TRBD2; size: .; DNA: TGTGCCAGCAGCTCGACAGACTCAGGGACTAGCTCATCCGCTGAGCAGTACTTC; CDR3: CASSSTDSGTSSSAEQYF
V: TRBV6-6; length: 15; J: TRBJ2-3; D: TRBD1; size: many; DNA: TGTGCCAGCAGTTTTGGACAGGACCGCACAGATACGCAGTATTTT; CDR3: CASSFGQDRTDTQYF
V: TRBV5-1; length: 14; J: TRBJ2-7; D: .; size: .; DNA: TGCGCCAGCAGCCCAACTATTAGGGGGGGAGAGCAGTACTTC; CDR3: CASSPTIRGGEQYF
V: TRBV14; length: 14; J: TRBJ2-5; D: .; size: few; DNA: TGTGCCAGCAGCCCCAACGGGTGGAGAGAGACCCAGTACTTC; CDR3: CASSPNGWRETQYF
V: TRBV25-1; length: 15; J: TRBJ2-7; D: TRBD2; size: once; DNA: TGTGCCAGCAGTACAGCCGGGACTAGTAACTACGAGCAGTACTTC; CDR3: CASSTAGTSNYEQYF
V: TRBV12-5; length: 14; J: TRBJ2-1; D: TRBD2; size: few; DNA: TGTGCTAGTGGTTTGGAGGGACTAGCAGATGAGCAGTTCTTC; CDR3: CASGLEGLADEQFF
V: TRBV6-5; length: 15; J: TRBJ1-5; D: TRBD1; size: .; DNA: TGTGCCAGCAGTCCTCACGGACAGGGAGGTCAGCCCCAGCATTTT; CDR3: CASSPHGQGGQPQHF
V: TRBV7-2; length: 13; J: TRBJ2-7; D: .; size: few; DNA: TGTGCCAGCAGACCTTCCTCCTACAATGAGCAGTACTTC; CDR3: CASRPSSYNEQYF